This note documents a single T cell receptor (beta chain) sequence. Its specificity is unknown. The protocol was immunoSEQ multiplex PCR, while the TCRdb copy is restricted to in-frame clones and leaves out a portion. The data show over 75,000 clones, approximately 91% seen once. This entry belongs to a study of OX40 agonist ivuxolimab in advanced cancers. Study outcomes and limitations: Certain nonresponders additionally had low normalized T-cell clonal expansion.

Peripheral blood came from all dose cohorts at three timepoints. The sample in question was CD4+ or CD8+ T cells sorted from blood, obtained in a trial of the OX40 agonist ivuxolimab. The clonotype comes from an adult with an advanced solid tumor such as melanoma, head and neck, liver or kidney cancer.

CDR3 region: CASSVSGVGAEAFF. The CDR3 nucleotides read TGCGCCAGCAGCGTCTCAGGAGTAGGGGCCGAAGCTTTCTTT. The V and J genes are TRBV5-1 and TRBJ1-1; a weak D match, TRBD1 (5 bases). The V gene lost 4 bases and the J gene lost 8 bases, with 18 bases spanning the gap. This CDR3 comprises 14 residues. CDR1 is SGHRS and CDR2 is YFSETQ in the germline V gene.